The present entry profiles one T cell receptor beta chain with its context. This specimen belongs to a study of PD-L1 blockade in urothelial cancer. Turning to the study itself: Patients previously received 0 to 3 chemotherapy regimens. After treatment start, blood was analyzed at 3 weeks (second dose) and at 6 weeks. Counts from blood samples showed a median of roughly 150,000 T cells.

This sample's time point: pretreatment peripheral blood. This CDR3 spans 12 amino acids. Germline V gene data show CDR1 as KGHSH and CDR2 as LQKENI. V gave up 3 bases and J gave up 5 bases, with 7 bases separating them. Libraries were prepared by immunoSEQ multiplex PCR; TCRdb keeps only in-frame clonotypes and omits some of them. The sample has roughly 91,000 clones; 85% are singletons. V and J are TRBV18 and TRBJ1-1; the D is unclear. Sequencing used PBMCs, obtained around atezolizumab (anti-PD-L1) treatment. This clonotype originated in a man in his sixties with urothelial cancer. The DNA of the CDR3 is TGTGCCAGCTCACCGGTCGCGACTGAAGCTTTCTTT. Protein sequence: CASSPVATEAFF.